The present TCR beta chain was sequenced within a study of STAT5B mutations in CD4+ large granular lymphocyte leukemia. V was pared by 1 base and J by 6 bases, with 7 bases between. The CDR3 extends over 13 amino acids. Germline V gene sequence: CDR1 SGHTA, CDR2 FQGNSA. TCRdb keeps only in-frame clones here, not all; method: immunoSEQ multiplex PCR. The sample holds approximately 25,000 clones; about 80% are singletons and the top ten take around 9.6%. Sequenced material: CD4+ T cells from blood buffy coats. This clonotype was obtained from a human donor in good health. The chain employs TRBV7-2 and TRBJ1-5; perhaps TRBD1 as D (6 bases). CDR3 nucleotide sequence: TGTGCCAGCAGCTTAGGAGGGGGTCAGCCCCAGCATTTT. It encodes CASSLGGGQPQHF.